The rows below give T cell receptor beta chains drawn from one sample of a study of T cell clonotyping in hematopoietic cell transplantation. Libraries were prepared by immunoSEQ multiplex PCR; TCRdb keeps only in-frame clonotypes and omits some of them. This sample has some 28,000 clones, with less than 85% found just once. The specimen was peripheral blood mononuclear cells, collected before stem cell transplant. These receptors all come from a man in his forties or fifties with acute myeloid leukemia. Some clones in this sample may be carry-over from other donors' samples. CDR3s include the opening cysteine and the closing phenylalanine or tryptophan. D genes are given only for firm matches. Rows give clone size only sometimes, using once, few, many, or a class for an expanded clone.

V gene	clone size	J gene	D gene	CDR3 protein	CDR3 DNA
TRBV2	NA	TRBJ1-6	NA	CASSEELTNSPLHF	TGTGCCAGCAGTGAGGAACTGACTAATTCACCCCTCCACTTT
TRBV4-2	few	TRBJ1-1	NA	CASSPPTVLNTEAFF	TGTGCCAGCAGCCCCCCGACAGTCTTGAACACTGAAGCTTTCTTT
TRBV5-1	NA	TRBJ2-7	NA	CASSLEGLFPYEQYF	TGCGCCAGCAGCTTGGAGGGACTTTTCCCCTACGAGCAGTACTTC
TRBV5-1	NA	TRBJ1-1	TRBD1	CASSSLTGRNTEAFF	TGCGCCAGCAGCTCCTTGACAGGGAGGAACACTGAAGCTTTCTTT
TRBV7-7	NA	TRBJ1-1	TRBD1	CASSHGQVERGVTEAFF	TGTGCTAGCAGCCATGGACAGGTAGAGAGAGGTGTCACTGAAGCTTTCTTT
TRBV10-3	few	TRBJ2-1	NA	CASVGLHNEQFF	TGTGCCTCCGTGGGACTTCACAATGAGCAGTTCTTC
TRBV7-8	NA	TRBJ2-7	NA	CASSFGTRLLYEQYF	TGTGCCAGCAGTTTCGGGACTCGTCTCCTCTACGAGCAGTACTTC
TRBV6-1	once	TRBJ1-1	NA	CASALEDTEAFF	TGTGCCTCAGCCCTAGAGGACACTGAAGCTTTCTTT
TRBV4-3	NA	TRBJ2-7	TRBD1	CASSAGQGIGEQYF	TGCGCCAGCAGCGCGGGACAGGGGATCGGCGAGCAGTACTTC
TRBV30	NA	TRBJ1-4	NA	CAWSTRWQGEKLFF	TGTGCCTGGAGTACTCGGTGGCAGGGTGAAAAACTGTTTTTT
TRBV6-5	NA	TRBJ2-3	NA	CASSYEGWRGDTQYF	TGTGCCAGCAGTTACGAGGGCTGGCGGGGAGATACGCAGTATTTT
TRBV19	NA	TRBJ1-6	NA	CASSMGKDGSSYNSPLHF	TGTGCCAGTAGTATGGGGAAGGACGGGAGCTCCTATAATTCACCCCTCCACTTT
TRBV6-6	NA	TRBJ1-2	TRBD1	CASSYSRTGSYGYTF	TGTGCCAGCAGTTACTCGAGGACAGGGAGCTATGGCTACACCTTC
TRBV6-4	few	TRBJ2-6	NA	CASSESGANVLTF	TGTGCCAGCAGCGAGTCTGGGGCCAACGTCCTGACTTTC
TRBV6-5	NA	TRBJ1-1	NA	CASGPQGVNTEAFF	TGTGCCAGCGGTCCACAGGGAGTCAACACTGAAGCTTTCTTT
TRBV5-1	NA	TRBJ2-5	NA	CASSLFTGPPQETQYF	TGCGCCAGCAGCTTGTTTACGGGTCCGCCCCAAGAGACCCAGTACTTC
TRBV4-1	NA	TRBJ1-4	TRBD1	CASSQSNLGTGGKLFF	TGCGCCAGCAGTCAATCGAACCTAGGGACAGGCGGAAAACTGTTTTTT
TRBV7-2	NA	TRBJ2-1	TRBD2	CASSSSSGSYNEQFF	TGTGCCAGCAGCTCCTCTAGCGGTTCCTACAATGAGCAGTTCTTC
TRBV2	NA	TRBJ2-1	NA	CASSELGGIPYNEQFF	TGTGCCAGCAGTGAATTAGGAGGGATCCCCTACAATGAGCAGTTCTTC
TRBV9	NA	TRBJ2-6	NA	CASSVVGSGANVLTF	TGTGCCAGCAGCGTAGTCGGCTCTGGGGCCAACGTCCTGACTTTC
TRBV6-5	NA	TRBJ1-1	TRBD1	CASSYPSGTVNTEAFF	TGTGCCAGCAGTTACCCATCCGGGACAGTGAATACTGAAGCTTTCTTT
TRBV4-3	NA	TRBJ1-5	NA	CASSQEVHNQPQHF	TGCGCCAGCAGCCAAGAAGTACACAATCAGCCCCAGCATTTT
TRBV6-5	NA	TRBJ1-6	NA	CASTGGRHSPLHF	TGTGCCAGCACCGGGGGGAGGCATTCACCCCTCCACTTT
TRBV7-2	NA	TRBJ2-2	NA	CASSDLPRVVTGELFF	TGTGCCAGCAGCGACCTTCCCAGGGTAGTCACCGGGGAGCTGTTTTTT
TRBV5-1	NA	TRBJ1-2	TRBD1	CASSFQGADDGYTF	TGCGCCAGCAGCTTCCAGGGGGCGGATGATGGCTACACCTTC
TRBV4-1	NA	TRBJ1-5	NA	CASSQDRSGQGSAQHF	NA
TRBV10-3	once	TRBJ2-1	TRBD2	CAIGGVAGYNEQFF	TGTGCCATCGGGGGAGTAGCGGGGTACAATGAGCAGTTCTTC
TRBV4-3	NA	TRBJ2-7	NA	CASSQERGYYEQYF	TGCGCCAGCAGCCAAGAACGGGGTTATTACGAGCAGTACTTC
TRBV5-6	NA	TRBJ2-3	TRBD2	CASSVAGGYGTDTQYF	TGTGCCAGCAGTGTAGCGGGAGGGTACGGCACAGATACGCAGTATTTT
TRBV7-6	few	TRBJ2-7	TRBD1	CASSSGQGGYEQYF	TGTGCCAGCAGCTCGGGACAGGGGGGCTACGAGCAGTACTTC
TRBV30	NA	TRBJ1-1	NA	CAWSTSRAEAFF	TGTGCCTGGAGTACGAGCAGGGCTGAAGCTTTCTTT
TRBV5-1	once	TRBJ2-7	NA	CASSLGVGPEEQYF	TGCGCCAGCAGCTTGGGGGTAGGGCCGGAAGAGCAGTACTTC
TRBV10-1	NA	TRBJ2-2	NA	CASSTNTGELFF	TGCGCCAGCAGTACGAACACCGGGGAGCTGTTTTTT
TRBV2	NA	TRBJ1-5	NA	CASRGDSNQPQHF	TGTGCCAGCAGAGGGGATAGCAATCAGCCCCAGCATTTT
TRBV7-8	NA	TRBJ2-2	NA	CASTTNSGTGELFF	TGTGCCAGCACCACCAATTCGGGGACCGGGGAGCTGTTTTTT
TRBV6-5	NA	TRBJ1-1	NA	CASTPDGNTEAFF	TGTGCCAGCACTCCGGACGGGAACACTGAAGCTTTCTTT
TRBV30	NA	TRBJ2-7	TRBD1	CAWSVARDRVSSYEQYF	TGTGCCTGGAGCGTCGCCCGGGACAGGGTAAGCTCCTACGAGCAGTACTTC